Listed here are 30 T cell receptor beta chains from one sample, sequenced in a study of blood T cell repertoires in COVID-19. Profiling relied on immunoSEQ multiplex PCR, and the TCRdb table lists in-frame clones only, not all of them. The sample consists of a few hundred thousand clones, approximately 86% of them appearing once. Sequenced input: PBMCs or T cells enriched from blood (not recorded which). These receptors were collected from a woman in her fifties or sixties who had recovered from COVID-19.

V and J are TRBV6-9 and TRBJ2-7; D is perhaps TRBD2 (5 bases). The germline CDR1 and CDR2 sequences are MNHGY and SVAAGI. V shed 2 bases and J shed 7 bases, with 15 bases lying between them. There are 14 residues in the CDR3. The chain's CDR3 is CASSYELSRREQYF. The CDR3 DNA reads as TGTGCCAGCAGTTATGAATTATCGAGGAGGGAGCAGTACTTC.

This chain links TRBV14 with TRBJ1-2, with 10 bases identical to TRBD1. The V gene end was trimmed by 4 bases and the J gene end by 6 bases; junction bases not matched to a gene: 17. This CDR3 spans 18 amino acids. Germline V gene sequence: CDR1 SGHDN, CDR2 FVKESK. The chain's CDR3 is CASSPVNLGQGVMDGYTF. The CDR3 coding sequence is TGTGCCAGCAGCCCTGTAAATCTTGGACAGGGGGTTATGGATGGCTACACCTTC.

The genes are TRBV7-6 and TRBJ2-7; 15 positions agree with TRBD2. Germline values: CDR1 SGHVS, CDR2 FNYEAQ. This CDR3 is built from 19 residues. The trim removed 5 bases at V and 0 bases at J, leaving 11 bases unmatched. CDR3 sequence (DNA): TGTGCCAGCAGCCCCACGGGACTAGCGGGGGGCCCAATCTCCTACGAGCAGTACGTC. As protein: CASSPTGLAGGPISYEQYV.

The genes are TRBV28 and TRBJ1-5; TRBD1 aligns across 8 bases. The CDR3 loop spans 17 amino acids. The V gene end was trimmed by 7 bases and the J gene end by 2 bases; junction bases not matched to a gene: 13. Germline lookup yields CDR1 MDHEN and CDR2 SYDVKM. The CDR3 is CASIEQGVVYGNQPQHF. The CDR3 DNA sequence: TGTGCCAGCATTGAACAGGGGGTGGTATATGGCAATCAGCCCCAGCATTTT.

V and J are TRBV24-1 and TRBJ2-3; weak D call: TRBD2 (5 bases). The V end was cut by 6 bases, the J end by 3 bases, with 9 bases between. Germline V lookup: CDR1 KGHDR, CDR2 SFDVKD. CDR3 size: 13 residues. The CDR3 coding sequence is TGTGCCACCAGTCGGCCGGGGACAGATACGCAGTATTTT. Amino acid sequence: CATSRPGTDTQYF.

The chain carries TRBV6-5 and TRBJ2-4, with D maybe TRBD1 (6 bases). V gave up 6 bases and J gave up 6 bases, with 15 bases separating them. In germline, CDR1 is MNHEY, CDR2 SVGAGI. The CDR3 extends over 14 amino acids. CDR3 sequence: CASRQGGGTNIQYF. CDR3 DNA: TGTGCCAGCAGACAGGGCGGAGGTACAAACATTCAGTACTTC.

The genes are TRBV18 and TRBJ2-1; 8 nucleotides agree with TRBD1. The CDR3 sequence is 16 residues long. Germline CDR1 and CDR2: KGHSH and LQKENI. V was pared by 3 bases and J by 2 bases, with 6 bases of the junction left unmatched. In DNA, the CDR3 is TGTGCCAGCTCACCCCAGGGGGCTGTCGCCTACAATGAGCAGTTCTTC. This translates into CASSPQGAVAYNEQFF.

The gene calls are TRBV11-2 and TRBJ2-7, with D perhaps TRBD1 (5 bases). CDR1 SGHAT and CDR2 FQNNGV come from the germline V gene. Trimming removed 2 bases at V and 12 bases at J, with 11 bases between. This CDR3 contains 11 residues. CDR3 bases: TGTGCCAGCAGCTTAATCCAGGGCGCGTACTTC. It codes for CASSLIQGAYF.

The CDR3 protein is CASSILQGMSHGYTF. The DNA for the CDR3 is TGCGCCAGCTCAATCCTACAGGGTATGAGTCATGGCTACACCTTC. The chain has TRBV5-1 and TRBJ1-2; tentative D call: TRBD1 (6 bases). The V end was cut by 7 bases, the J end by 6 bases, with 22 bases between. Germline V lookup: CDR1 SGHRS, CDR2 YFSETQ. This CDR3 is built from 15 residues.

This clone has just one count. The chain links TRBV6-5 to TRBJ1-2, with D perhaps TRBD1 (5 bases). Germline CDR1 MNHEY, CDR2 SVGAGI. This CDR3 has 12 amino acids. Between the trimmed V and J ends, which lost 6 bases and 8 bases, there was a span of 13 bases. The CDR3 reads CASRFTGLGYTF. Here the CDR3 DNA reads TGTGCCAGCAGATTTACAGGCCTGGGCTACACCTTC.

J is TRBJ2-7 and V is TRBV18; D possibly corresponds to TRBD1 (6 bases). V shed 1 base and J shed 2 bases, with 9 bases lying between them. The CDR3 spans 14 residues. From germline, CDR1 is KGHSH and CDR2 LQKENI. CDR3 in DNA: TGTGCCAGCTCACCACTGCCAGGGGCCTACGAGCAGTACGTC. This encodes CASSPLPGAYEQYV.

The J gene is TRBJ2-1, the V gene TRBV10-3; 11 bases are a match to TRBD2. Trimming cost V 11 bases and J 6 bases; bases outside gene matches: 9. The CDR3 is made up of 14 amino acids. Germline CDR1 and CDR2: ENHRY and SYGVKD. The CDR3 here is CAALGTSGSNEQFF. The CDR3, as DNA: TGTGCCGCGCTGGGGACTAGCGGAAGCAATGAGCAGTTCTTC.

This clone was observed a handful of times. This chain uses TRBV11-3 with TRBJ2-2, with a weak D call TRBD1 (5 bases). The CDR3 length is 15 residues. The V and J ends lost 1 base and 0 bases respectively, with 6 bases between them. CDR1 and CDR2 (germline): SGHNT, YENEEA. The CDR3 DNA reads TGTGCCAGCAGCTTAGGGGGCCCGAACACCGGGGAGCTGTTTTTT. Its translation is CASSLGGPNTGELFF.

This clone appeared a few times. The chain combines TRBV5-1 with TRBJ2-3; no clear D gene. CDR1 is SGHRS and CDR2 is YFSETQ in the germline V gene. V gave up 1 base and J gave up 1 base, with 13 bases separating them. The CDR3 runs 16 residues. CDR3: CASSLSRSGGTDTQYF. CDR3 in DNA: TGCGCCAGCAGCTTGTCCCGTAGTGGTGGCACAGATACGCAGTATTTT.

This rearrangement joins TRBV6-1 to TRBJ1-6; no definite D call. CDR3 length equals 14 residues. Trimming removed 3 bases at V and 8 bases at J, with 11 bases between. The germline V gene has CDR1 MNHNS and CDR2 SASEGT. This chain's CDR3 is CASSDYSWDSPLHF. In nucleotides, the CDR3 is TGTGCCAGCAGTGATTATAGCTGGGATTCACCCCTCCACTTT.

V and J are TRBV5-4 and TRBJ1-2; TRBD1 aligns across 8 bases. This CDR3 is built from 13 residues. Losses at the gene ends were 4 bases for V and 4 bases for J; bases not matched to a gene: 3. The germline CDR1 and CDR2 sequences are SGHNT and YYREEE (reference sequence). Here the CDR3 DNA reads TGTGCCAGCAGCGGGGACAGGACCTATGGCTACACCTTC. Protein product: CASSGDRTYGYTF.

The gene calls are TRBV24-1 and TRBJ2-2, with 8 bases fitting TRBD2. Per the germline V gene, CDR1 is KGHDR and CDR2 is SFDVKD. With V trimmed by 0 bases and J by 1 base, 3 bases remained unmatched. The CDR3 extends over 17 amino acids. CDR3 in DNA: TGTGCCACCAGTGATTTGGGAGCGGGGGAGAACACCGGGGAGCTGTTTTTT. Its translation: CATSDLGAGENTGELFF.

The gene calls are TRBV11-2 and TRBJ2-3; 15 bases agree with TRBD2. Germline CDR1 reads SGHAT; CDR2 reads FQNNGV. There are 18 residues in the CDR3. The ends lost 5 bases at V and 4 bases at J; junction bases unmatched: 10. CDR3 nucleotide sequence: TGTGCCAGCAGCGGACTAGCGGGGGGGCCAATACGAGCAGATACGCAGTATTTT. Translated: CASSGLAGGPIRADTQYF.

The chain is built from TRBV30 and TRBJ2-1; the match to TRBD2 covers 8 bases. Trimming at V came to 4 bases and at J to 10 bases, leaving 9 bases not matched to a gene. CDR1 is GTSNPN and CDR2 is SVGIG in the germline V gene (reference sequence). CDR3 size: 13 residues. The CDR3 reads CAWTGGAGREQFF. For the CDR3, the DNA is TGTGCCTGGACGGGGGGGGCGGGGCGCGAGCAGTTCTTC.

The rearrangement links TRBV3-1 (or the pseudogene TRBV3-2) to TRBJ2-3; 12 positions match TRBD2. The CDR3 spans 17 residues. Germline CDR1 is LGHDT and CDR2 is YNNKEL (reference sequence). Trimming took 0 bases from V and 8 from J; bases not matched to a gene: 9. The CDR3 nucleotides are TGTGCCAGCAGCCAAGATCGGCTAGCGGGGGGGCATCGTACGCAGTATTTT. This translates into CASSQDRLAGGHRTQYF.

The V call is TRBV24-1, the J call TRBJ1-5; TRBD1 aligns across 7 bases. The length of the CDR3 is 13 residues. Germline V gene data show CDR1 as KGHDR and CDR2 as SFDVKD. The V segment lost 5 bases and the J segment 7 bases; nucleotides outside the gene matches: 4. The CDR3 spells CATSGRGEQPQHF. Here the CDR3 DNA reads TGTGCCACCAGTGGCAGGGGGGAGCAGCCCCAGCATTTT.

The chain uses TRBV27 and TRBJ1-5; the D gene is possibly TRBD1 (6 bases). The CDR3 has 14 residues. With 2 bases removed from V and 6 bases from J, the gap between germline ends came to 11 bases. From germline, CDR1 is MNHEY and CDR2 SMNVEV (reference sequence). The CDR3 DNA reads as TGTGCCAGCAGTTTAGAGGGGGTGGGTCAGCCCCAGCATTTT. Its translation: CASSLEGVGQPQHF.

This chain joins TRBV5-1 and TRBJ1-1; D might be TRBD1 (5 bases). This CDR3 comprises 15 residues. Per germline, CDR1 SGHRS and CDR2 YFSETQ. The V end lost 4 bases, the J end lost 4 bases, and 17 bases lay between the germline ends. Here the CDR3 reads CASSPEGSHSTEAFF. The CDR3 nucleotides read TGCGCCAGCAGCCCGGAGGGGTCTCATTCCACTGAAGCTTTCTTT. Complete variable domain (other parts from reference TRBV5-1 and TRBJ1-1): KAGVTQTPRYLIKTRGQQVTLSCSPISGHRSVSWYQQTPGQGLQFLFEYFSETQRNKGNFPGRFSGRQFSNSRSEMNVSTLELGDSALYLCASSPEGSHSTEAFFGQGTRLTVV.

The chain recombines TRBV3-1 (or the pseudogene TRBV3-2) with TRBJ1-3; unclear D gene. V was shortened by 1 base and J by 0 bases, with 19 bases between the two germline ends. The CDR3 sequence is 19 residues long. Germline assignment: CDR1 LGHDT and CDR2 YNNKEL (reference sequence). DNA of the CDR3: TGTGCCAGCAGCCAAGGGTGGAGGGTCGTTCCGAGCTCTGGAAACACCATATATTTT. The encoded protein is CASSQGWRVVPSSGNTIYF.

The gene calls are TRBV27 and TRBJ2-7, with TRBD1 identical over 9 bases. Losses at the gene ends were 2 bases for V and 2 bases for J; bases not matched to a gene: 7. Germline V lookup: CDR1 MNHEY, CDR2 SMNVEV (reference sequence). CDR3 length: 16 amino acids. CDR3 loop: CASSLTGQGRAYEQYF. The CDR3 DNA follows: TGTGCCAGCAGTTTAACGGGACAGGGTAGGGCCTACGAGCAGTACTTC.

The chain links TRBV27 to TRBJ1-1, with D possibly being TRBD1 (5 bases). Between the trimmed V and J ends, which lost 4 bases and 1 base, there was a span of 13 bases. Per germline, CDR1 MNHEY and CDR2 SMNVEV (reference sequence). The CDR3 has 15 residues. CDR3 region: CASSSLGHQNTEAFF. The CDR3, as DNA: TGTGCCAGCAGTTCATTAGGACACCAGAACACTGAAGCTTTCTTT.

The chain uses TRBV15 and TRBJ1-5, with D perhaps matching TRBD1 (5 bases). The CDR3 runs to 15 residues. Between the trimmed V and J ends, which lost 1 base and 0 bases, there was a span of 7 bases. Germline V lookup: CDR1 LNHNV, CDR2 YYDKDF (reference sequence). CDR3 protein: CATSRGRGSNQPQHF. CDR3 DNA sequence: TGTGCCACCAGCAGAGGGAGGGGTAGCAATCAGCCCCAGCATTTT.

CDR3 protein: CATSDQAGTIGNTIYF. As DNA, the CDR3 is TGTGCCACCAGTGATCAGGCAGGGACTATAGGAAACACCATATATTTT. This rearrangement joins TRBV24-1 to TRBJ1-3; possibly TRBD1 for D (5 bases). The CDR3 is 16 amino acids. Trimming pared 3 bases from V and 4 bases from J, leaving 15 bases between. Germline CDR1 and CDR2: KGHDR and SFDVKD.

This chain uses TRBV7-9 with TRBJ2-7, with 8 bases aligning to TRBD1. CDR3 length: 14 residues. Germline V gives CDR1 SEHNR, CDR2 FQNEAQ (reference sequence). V lost 3 bases, J lost 6 bases, and 7 bases stayed unmatched. The CDR3 region is CASSFPGGGIEQYF. The CDR3 DNA follows: TGTGCCAGCAGCTTCCCAGGGGGCGGAATCGAGCAGTACTTC.

The chain is built from TRBV13 and TRBJ2-1, with a possible D match to TRBD2 (6 bases). Deletions cut 5 bases from V and 0 bases from J, with 8 bases between. This CDR3 comprises 14 residues. Germline V gives CDR1 PRHDT, CDR2 FYEKMQ (reference sequence). The CDR3 here is CASSPGGSYNEQFF. In DNA form, the CDR3 reads TGTGCCAGCAGCCCCGGGGGCTCCTACAATGAGCAGTTCTTC.